This is a list of T cell receptor beta chains from one sample in a study of blood T cell repertoires in COVID-19. Sequencing used immunoSEQ multiplex PCR; TCRdb keeps in-frame clones, though not all of them. The data show 65,000 or so clones, more than 90% seen once. Sequencing used peripheral blood. Receptor source: a man in his fifties or sixties with acute or convalescent COVID-19. The CDR3 runs from the conserved cysteine through the conserved F or W. The D gene is left open where the match is weak. The size entry is marked missing in some rows and otherwise reads once, few, many or a size class.

. . TRBJ2-7 TRBV5-1 CASSLAGESGEQYF TGCGCCAGCAGCTTGGCAGGGGAATCGGGCGAGCAGTACTTC
. . TRBJ1-5 TRBV29-1 CSVAQGDQPQHF TGCAGCGTTGCTCAGGGCGATCAGCCCCAGCATTTT
. TRBD1 TRBJ2-7 TRBV6-1 CASSADRDRNPRYYEQYF TGTGCCAGCAGTGCTGACCGGGACAGAAATCCGCGCTACTACGAGCAGTACTTC
. TRBD1 TRBJ2-1 TRBV2 CASSADRAYNEQFF TGTGCCAGCAGTGCGGACAGGGCCTACAATGAGCAGTTCTTC
. . TRBJ1-3 TRBV7-9 CASSLAIASGNTIYF TGTGCCAGCAGCTTAGCAATAGCGTCTGGAAACACCATATATTTT
. . TRBJ1-6 TRBV15 CATSRAKGIRSPLHF TGTGCCACCAGCAGAGCCAAGGGGATTCGTTCACCCCTCCACTTT
. TRBD1 TRBJ2-5 TRBV19 CASSTNRGVQTQYF TGTGCCAGTAGTACCAACAGGGGGGTGCAGACCCAGTACTTC
. TRBD1 TRBJ1-1 TRBV29-1 CSVKAGGVGNTEAFF TGCAGCGTTAAAGCAGGGGGCGTGGGGAACACTGAAGCTTTCTTT
. TRBD1 TRBJ1-1 TRBV19 CASSIGGGISEAFF TGTGCCAGTAGTATAGGAGGGGGCATCTCTGAAGCTTTCTTT
. . TRBJ1-2 TRBV10-3 CAISTPGAHGYTF TGTGCCATCAGCACCCCGGGAGCTCATGGCTACACCTTC
few . TRBJ1-6 TRBV29-1 CSVGFQGNSPLHF TGCAGCGTTGGGTTCCAGGGAAATTCACCCCTCCACTTT
. . TRBJ2-7 TRBV7-9 CASSQGHQYEQYF TGTGCCAGCAGCCAAGGACACCAGTACGAGCAGTACTTC
. . TRBJ1-1 TRBV30 CAWRTGITEAFF TGTGCCTGGAGGACGGGGATCACTGAAGCTTTCTTT
. . TRBJ1-4 TRBV2 CASTLPPNEKLFF TGTGCCAGCACGCTACCACCTAATGAAAAACTGTTTTTT
. . TRBJ1-1 TRBV5-6 CASSLPVNTEAFF TGTGCCAGCAGCTTGCCAGTGAACACTGAAGCTTTCTTT
few TRBD1 TRBJ2-1 TRBV5-1 CASRVGTVYNEQFF TGCGCCAGCCGGGTGGGGACAGTTTACAATGAGCAGTTCTTC
. TRBD2 TRBJ2-1 TRBV5-4 CASSPRGGNYNEQFF TGTGCCAGCAGCCCCCGGGGGGGGAATTACAATGAGCAGTTCTTC
. . TRBJ1-2 TRBV28 CASSLQGIRGYTF TGTGCCAGCAGTTTACAGGGAATAAGGGGCTACACCTTC
. . TRBJ1-3 TRBV3-1/TRBV3-2 CASSQKSGTIYF TGTGCCAGCAGCCAAAAGAGCGGCACCATATATTTT
. . TRBJ1-2 TRBV2 CASSEEGYGYTF TGTGCCAGCAGTGAGGAGGGATATGGCTACACCTTC
once TRBD2 TRBJ2-2 TRBV10-2 CASRGGGGSGELFF TGCGCCAGCCGGGGGGGAGGGGGAAGCGGGGAGCTGTTTTTT
once TRBD1 TRBJ2-3 TRBV19 CASSIMTGSTDTQYF TGTGCCAGTAGTATTATGACAGGGAGCACAGATACGCAGTATTTT
. . TRBJ2-2 TRBV7-3 CASSPRGNTGELFF TGTGCCAGCAGCCCCAGGGGGAACACCGGGGAGCTGTTTTTT
. TRBD2 TRBJ2-3 TRBV19 CASSPSRTGGTDTQYF TGTGCCAGTAGCCCATCGCGGACGGGAGGGACAGATACGCAGTATTTT
once TRBD2 TRBJ2-2 TRBV2 CASRTTSGGNTGELFF TGTGCCAGCAGAACGACTAGCGGGGGTAACACCGGGGAGCTGTTTTTT
. TRBD1 TRBJ1-5 TRBV19 CASSPRSGTGGSNQPQHF TGTGCCAGTAGTCCGAGGTCCGGGACAGGGGGCTCTAATCAGCCCCAGCATTTT
. TRBD2 TRBJ2-5 TRBV3-1/TRBV3-2 CASILSGGRGETQYF TGTGCCAGCATCCTAAGCGGGGGGCGAGGAGAGACCCAGTACTTC
. . TRBJ2-6 TRBV5-1 CASSGPTKDSSPWSGANVLTF TGCGCCAGCAGCGGACCAACAAAGGACAGCTCCCCTTGGTCTGGGGCCAACGTCCTGACTTTC
. TRBD1 TRBJ1-5 TRBV6-5 CASSKGQGGNQPQHF TGTGCCAGCAGCAAAGGACAGGGGGGGAATCAGCCCCAGCATTTT